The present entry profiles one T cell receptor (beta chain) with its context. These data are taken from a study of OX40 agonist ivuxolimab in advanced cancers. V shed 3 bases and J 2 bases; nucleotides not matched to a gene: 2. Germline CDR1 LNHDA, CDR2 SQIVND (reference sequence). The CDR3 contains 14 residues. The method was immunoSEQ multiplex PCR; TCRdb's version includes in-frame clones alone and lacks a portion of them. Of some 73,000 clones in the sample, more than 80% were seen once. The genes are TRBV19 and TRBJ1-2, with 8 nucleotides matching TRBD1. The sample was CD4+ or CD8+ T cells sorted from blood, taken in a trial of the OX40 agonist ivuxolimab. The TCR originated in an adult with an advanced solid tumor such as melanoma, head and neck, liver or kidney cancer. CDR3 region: CASSMGTGNYGYTF. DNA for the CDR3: TGTGCCAGTAGTATGGGGACAGGCAACTATGGCTACACCTTC.